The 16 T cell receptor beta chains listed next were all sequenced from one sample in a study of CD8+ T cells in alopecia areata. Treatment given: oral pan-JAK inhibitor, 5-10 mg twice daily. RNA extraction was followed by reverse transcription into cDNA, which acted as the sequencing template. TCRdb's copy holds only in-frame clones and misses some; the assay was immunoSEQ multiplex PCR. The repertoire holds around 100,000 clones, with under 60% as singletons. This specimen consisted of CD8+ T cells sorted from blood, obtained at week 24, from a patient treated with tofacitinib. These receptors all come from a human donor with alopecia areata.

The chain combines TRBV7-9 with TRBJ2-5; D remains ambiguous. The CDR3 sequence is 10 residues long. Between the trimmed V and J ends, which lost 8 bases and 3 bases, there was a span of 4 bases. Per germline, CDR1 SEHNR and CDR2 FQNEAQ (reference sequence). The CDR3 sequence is CASEEETQYF. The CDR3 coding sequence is TGTGCCAGCGAGGAAGAGACCCAGTACTTC.

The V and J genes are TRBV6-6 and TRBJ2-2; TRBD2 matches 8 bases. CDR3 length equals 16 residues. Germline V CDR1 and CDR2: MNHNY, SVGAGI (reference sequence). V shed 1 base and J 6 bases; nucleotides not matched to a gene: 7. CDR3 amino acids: CASSYWRGGLPGELFF. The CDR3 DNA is TGTGCCAGCAGTTACTGGCGCGGGGGGCTCCCCGGGGAGCTGTTTTTT.

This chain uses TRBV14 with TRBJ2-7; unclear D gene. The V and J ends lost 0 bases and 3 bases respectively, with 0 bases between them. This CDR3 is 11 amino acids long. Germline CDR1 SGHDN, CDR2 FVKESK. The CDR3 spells CASSQDYEQYF. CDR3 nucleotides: TGTGCCAGCAGCCAAGACTACGAGCAGTACTTC. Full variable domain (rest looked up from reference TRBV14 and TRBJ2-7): EAGVTQFPSHSVIEKGQTVTLRCDPISGHDNLYWYRRVMGKEIKFLLHFVKESKQDESGMPNNRFLAERTGGTYSTLKVQPAELEDSGVYFCASSQDYEQYFGPGTRLTVT.

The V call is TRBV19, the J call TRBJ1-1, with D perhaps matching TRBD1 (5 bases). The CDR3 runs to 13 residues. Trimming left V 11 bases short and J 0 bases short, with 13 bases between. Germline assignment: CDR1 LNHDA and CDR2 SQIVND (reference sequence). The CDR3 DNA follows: TGTGCCTCGAGGGACCTTCTGAACACTGAAGCTTTCTTT. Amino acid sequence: CASRDLLNTEAFF.

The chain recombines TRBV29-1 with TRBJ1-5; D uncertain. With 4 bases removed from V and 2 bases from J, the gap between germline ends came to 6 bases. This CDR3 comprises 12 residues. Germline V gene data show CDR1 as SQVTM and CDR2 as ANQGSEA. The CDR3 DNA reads TGCAGCGTTGGTTCTGGCAATCAGCCCCAGCATTTT. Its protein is CSVGSGNQPQHF.

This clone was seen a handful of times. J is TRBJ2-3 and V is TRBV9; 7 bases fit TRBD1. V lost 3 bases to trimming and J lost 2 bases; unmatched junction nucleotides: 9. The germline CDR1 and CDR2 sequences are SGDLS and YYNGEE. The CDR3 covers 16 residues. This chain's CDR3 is CASSAITTGNTDTQYF. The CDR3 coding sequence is TGTGCCAGCAGCGCCATTACGACAGGGAACACAGATACGCAGTATTTT.

CDR3 residues: CASSLAPGPLQETQYF. As DNA, the CDR3 is TGCGCCAGCAGCTTAGCGCCAGGGCCACTCCAAGAGACCCAGTACTTC. The V gene is TRBV5-1, the J gene TRBJ2-5; maybe TRBD1 (5 bases). Trimming pared 2 bases from V and 1 base from J, leaving 15 bases between. The CDR3 runs 16 residues. CDR1 is SGHRS and CDR2 is YFSETQ in the germline V gene. The whole variable domain, remainder taken from reference TRBV5-1 and TRBJ2-5, is KAGVTQTPRYLIKTRGQQVTLSCSPISGHRSVSWYQQTPGQGLQFLFEYFSETQRNKGNFPGRFSGRQFSNSRSEMNVSTLELGDSALYLCASSLAPGPLQETQYFGPGTRLLVL.

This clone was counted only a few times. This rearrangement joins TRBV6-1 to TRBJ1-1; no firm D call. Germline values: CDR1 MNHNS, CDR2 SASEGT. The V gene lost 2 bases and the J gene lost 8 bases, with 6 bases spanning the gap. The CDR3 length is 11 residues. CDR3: CASSELPEAFF. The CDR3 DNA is TGTGCCAGCAGTGAACTCCCAGAAGCTTTCTTT.

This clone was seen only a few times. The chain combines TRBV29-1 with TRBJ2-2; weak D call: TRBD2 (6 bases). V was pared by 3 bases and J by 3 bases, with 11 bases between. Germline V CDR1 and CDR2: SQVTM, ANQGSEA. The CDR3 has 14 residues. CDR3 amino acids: CSVERRGDTGELFF. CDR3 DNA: TGCAGCGTTGAGCGGCGGGGCGACACCGGGGAGCTGTTTTTT.

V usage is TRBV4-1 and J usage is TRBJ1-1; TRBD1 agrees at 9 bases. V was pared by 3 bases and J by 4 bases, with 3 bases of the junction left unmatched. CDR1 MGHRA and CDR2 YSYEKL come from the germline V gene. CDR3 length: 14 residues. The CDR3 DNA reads TGCGCCAGCAGCCAGAGGACAGGGGCCACTGAAGCTTTCTTT. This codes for CASSQRTGATEAFF.

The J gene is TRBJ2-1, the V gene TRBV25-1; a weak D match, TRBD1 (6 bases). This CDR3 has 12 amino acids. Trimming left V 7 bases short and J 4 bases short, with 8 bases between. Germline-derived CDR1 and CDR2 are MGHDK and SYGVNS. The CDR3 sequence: CASNRVYNEQFF. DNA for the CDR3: TGTGCCAGCAACAGGGTTTACAATGAGCAGTTCTTC.

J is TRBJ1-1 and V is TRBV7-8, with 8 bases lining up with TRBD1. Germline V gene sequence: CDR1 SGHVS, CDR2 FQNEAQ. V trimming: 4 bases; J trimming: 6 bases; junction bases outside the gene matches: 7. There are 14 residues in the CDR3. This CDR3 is CASSSRTGWAEAFF. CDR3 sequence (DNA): TGTGCCAGCAGCTCCCGGACAGGGTGGGCTGAAGCTTTCTTT.

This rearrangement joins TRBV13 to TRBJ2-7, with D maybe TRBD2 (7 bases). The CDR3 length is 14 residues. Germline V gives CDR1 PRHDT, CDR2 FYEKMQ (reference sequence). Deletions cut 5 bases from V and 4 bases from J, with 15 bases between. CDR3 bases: TGTGCCAGCAGCAGTGGGGGGGCCCATTACGAGCAGTACTTC. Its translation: CASSSGGAHYEQYF.

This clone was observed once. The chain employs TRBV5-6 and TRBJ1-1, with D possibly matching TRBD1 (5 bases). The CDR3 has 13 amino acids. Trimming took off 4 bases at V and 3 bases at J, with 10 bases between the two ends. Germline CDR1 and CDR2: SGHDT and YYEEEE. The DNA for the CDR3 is TGTGCCAGCAGCCCTGGGGACGACACTGAAGCTTTCTTT. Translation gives CASSPGDDTEAFF.

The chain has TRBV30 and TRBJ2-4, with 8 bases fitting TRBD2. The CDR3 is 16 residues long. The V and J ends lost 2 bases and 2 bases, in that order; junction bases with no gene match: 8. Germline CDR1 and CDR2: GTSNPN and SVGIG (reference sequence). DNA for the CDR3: TGTGCCTGGAGTTTTGCGGGGGGCGCGTCCAAAAACATTCAGTACTTC. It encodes CAWSFAGGASKNIQYF.

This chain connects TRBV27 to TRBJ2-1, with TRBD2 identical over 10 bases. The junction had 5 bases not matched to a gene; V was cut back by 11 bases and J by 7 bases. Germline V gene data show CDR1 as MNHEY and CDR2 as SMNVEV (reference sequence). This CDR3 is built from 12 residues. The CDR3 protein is CAVLAGDNEQFF. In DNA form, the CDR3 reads TGTGCCGTCCTAGCGGGGGATAATGAGCAGTTCTTC.